This T cell receptor (beta chain) appears in the sequencing data of a study of blood T cell repertoires in COVID-19. About the research overall: PBMCs, B-cell-depleted T cells, or T cells were the source of the cDNA or gDNA that made up the material.

This CDR3 is 14 amino acids long. The method was immunoSEQ multiplex PCR; TCRdb's version includes in-frame clones alone and lacks a portion of them. The table has under 150,000 clones, around 90% seen once; the top ten hold about 4.8%. The chain joins TRBV21-1 to TRBJ1-5; the DNA was not used to check the table's D call, TRBD1. TRBV21-1 is termed a pseudogene. Specimen: peripheral blood. The receptor comes from a woman aged 45-65 years with acute or convalescent COVID-19. The CDR3 DNA is TGTGCCAGCAGCAAACAGGCGCCAAAGCAGCCCCAGCATTTT. It translates to CASSKQAPKQPQHF.